One and the same sample provided the 13 T cell receptor beta chains below, sequenced in a study of blood T cells in healthy people across ages. Through a sample-barcoded 5' primer and a J-beta primer mix, a second PCR was run for roughly 6 to 11 cycles. TCRdb reanalysed the 5' RACE reads using MiXCR and keeps one entry per CDR3 protein. The sample lists approximately 580,000 distinct CDR3 sequences; about 25% were seen once. This sample was also put to use in a study of T cells of mothers and their children.

Sequencing used blood. The receptor source for this set is a boy aged 5-17 years in good health.

This chain connects TRBV7-9 to TRBJ1-5, with D possibly being TRBD1 (5 bases). CDR3 length: 16 residues. V was cut by 1 base and J by 1 base, with 11 bases left in between. Germline V gene lookup returns CDR1 SEHNR and CDR2 FQNEAQ (reference sequence). CDR3 bases: TGTGCCAGCAGCTTAGAAGTGGGGACGAGCAATCAGCCCCAGCATTTT. Its translation: CASSLEVGTSNQPQHF.

The V and J genes are TRBV5-1 and TRBJ2-7; D gene uncertain. V lost 0 bases, J lost 2 bases, and 9 bases lay in between. This CDR3 comprises 14 residues. Looked up from germline, CDR1 is SGHRS and CDR2 is YFSETQ. The CDR3 loop is CASSLDYSPYEQYF. The DNA of the CDR3 is TGCGCCAGCAGCTTGGACTACTCTCCCTACGAGCAGTACTTC.

The genes are TRBV12-3 or TRBV12-4 and TRBJ1-2; TRBD1 matches at 10 bases. The CDR3 spans 14 residues. Germline trimming cut 6 bases from V and 6 bases from J; bases unmatched to any gene: 7. The CDR3: CASSMDRGADGYTF. CDR3 DNA sequence: TGTGCCAGCAGCATGGACAGGGGGGCGGATGGCTACACCTTC.

The rearrangement joins TRBV24-1 to TRBJ2-5; unclear D gene. The CDR3 extends over 14 amino acids. The germline V gene encodes CDR1 KGHDR and CDR2 SFDVKD. Trimming shortened V by 3 bases and J by 3 bases, and 10 bases separated the two germline ends. The CDR3 nucleotides are TGTGCCACCAGTGATAAAGCGCCCAAAGAGACCCAGTACTTC. It specifies CATSDKAPKETQYF.

This clonotype came up a few times. V gene TRBV6-1 combines with J gene TRBJ2-5, with D unresolved. V shed 2 bases and J shed 3 bases, with 16 bases lying between them. CDR1 is MNHNS, CDR2 SASEGT, per germline. The CDR3 loop spans 16 amino acids. CDR3 bases: TGTGCCAGCAGTGAAACCCCCTACCTGGACGAAGAGACCCAGTACTTC. It yields the protein CASSETPYLDEETQYF.

This clonotype was seen more than once but under ten times. The CDR3 DNA reads TGTGCCAGCAGTTCCCCCGGAATGGGCGGGGGGAACATTCAGTACTTC. Its translation is CASSSPGMGGGNIQYF. This chain links TRBV6-2 or TRBV6-3 with TRBJ2-4, with 8 bases aligning to TRBD2. CDR1 and CDR2 from the germline V gene are MNHEY and SVGEGT. V trimming: 4 bases; J trimming: 7 bases; junction bases outside the gene matches: 12. This CDR3 has 16 residues.

This clonotype has at least ten counts. The rearrangement uses TRBV20-1 and TRBJ2-7; D might be TRBD1 (5 bases). Germline CDR1 reads DFQATT; CDR2 reads SNEGSKA (reference sequence). This CDR3 spans 14 amino acids. V dropped 1 base and J dropped 0 bases, with 10 bases sitting between them. The CDR3 DNA sequence: TGCAGTGCTAGAGTAATGGACAACTCCTACGAGCAGTACTTC. This gives the protein CSARVMDNSYEQYF.

This clonotype was detected only a few times. V gene TRBV10-3 combines with J gene TRBJ2-1; 8 nucleotides align to TRBD1. The CDR3 is 14 residues long. Germline assignment: CDR1 ENHRY and CDR2 SYGVKD. With V trimmed by 4 bases and J by 5 bases, 4 bases remained unmatched. CDR3 nucleotides: TGTGCCATCAGTGGGACAGGGTACGACAATGAGCAGTTCTTC. It specifies CAISGTGYDNEQFF.

This clonotype was detected only a few times. This rearrangement joins TRBV2 to TRBJ2-1, with 13 bases that match TRBD2. Germline V lookup: CDR1 SNHLY, CDR2 FYNNEI. The CDR3 extends over 17 amino acids. Losses at the gene ends were 7 bases for V and 6 bases for J; bases not matched to a gene: 12. The CDR3 DNA reads as TGTGCCAGCACTTGGGGGACTAGCGGGATTGTCGGCAATGAGCAGTTCTTC. This sequence encodes CASTWGTSGIVGNEQFF.

This chain links TRBV6-5 with TRBJ2-5; 12 bases match TRBD2. The CDR3 loop spans 18 amino acids. Losses at the gene ends were 0 bases for V and 1 base for J; bases not matched to a gene: 6. Germline V gene lookup returns CDR1 MNHEY and CDR2 SVGAGI. The CDR3 sequence is CASSYSLAGGPSQETQYF. CDR3 DNA: TGTGCCAGCAGTTACTCTCTAGCGGGAGGGCCTTCCCAAGAGACCCAGTACTTC.

V gene TRBV4-1 combines with J gene TRBJ1-4; unclear D gene. The V gene's germline CDR1 is MGHRA and CDR2 YSYEKL. Trimming removed 3 bases from V and 2 bases from J, with 16 bases in between. The CDR3 is made up of 17 amino acids. The CDR3 protein is CASSQDPGRATNEKLFF. In DNA form, the CDR3 reads TGCGCCAGCAGCCAGGATCCGGGCAGAGCGACTAATGAAAAACTGTTTTTT.

This clonotype was recorded a few times. V usage is TRBV5-1 and J usage is TRBJ2-1, with 11 bases identical to TRBD2. Trimming took 0 bases from V and 4 from J; bases not matched to a gene: 15. The CDR3 spans 20 residues. CDR1 SGHRS and CDR2 YFSETQ come from the germline V gene. The CDR3 DNA is TGCGCCAGCAGCTTGGCCACTCGGGCTAGCGGGAGGAGGGCGTACAATGAGCAGTTCTTC. Protein: CASSLATRASGRRAYNEQFF. The entire variable domain, with the rest obtained from reference TRBV5-1 and TRBJ2-1, is as follows: KAGVTQTPRYLIKTRGQQVTLSCSPISGHRSVSWYQQTPGQGLQFLFEYFSETQRNKGNFPGRFSGRQFSNSRSEMNVSTLELGDSALYLCASSLATRASGRRAYNEQFFGPGTRLTVL.

The CDR3 DNA reads TGTGCCAGCAGCAGGTATAATGAAAAACTGTTTTTT. Protein product: CASSRYNEKLFF. The rearrangement links TRBV28 to TRBJ1-4; D call uncertain. Trimming stripped 6 bases from V and 4 bases from J, with 6 bases between. The germline gives CDR1 MDHEN, CDR2 SYDVKM. The CDR3 loop spans 12 amino acids.